The rows below give T cell receptor beta chains drawn from one sample of a study of T cells in Graves' hyperthyroidism and ophthalmopathy. From the multiplex PCR reads, TCRdb called clonotypes with MiXCR, one entry per CDR3 protein. Of hundreds of thousands of distinct CDR3 sequences listed, around 13% are singletons. The specimen sequenced was blood. Receptor source: a woman aged 50 to 65 with Graves' ophthalmopathy. The CDR3 runs from the conserved cysteine through the conserved F or W. The D gene is left open where the match is weak. Part of the rows lack a size; the others show once, few, many or a class for expanded clones.

clone size	D gene	V gene	J gene	CDR3 DNA	CDR3 protein
NA	TRBD1	TRBV4-1	TRBJ1-2	TGCGCCAGCAGCCCGCTAACCCGAGGGCTCCGGGACAGGGGGGATGGCTACACCTTC	CASSPLTRGLRDRGDGYTF
few	NA	TRBV30	TRBJ1-4	TGTGCCTGGAGTAGGGAGGGACCGCTCCTAGAAAAACTGTTTTTT	CAWSREGPLLEKLFF
many	NA	TRBV10-3	TRBJ2-7	TGTGCCATCAGAGTGACAGGTACCTACGAGCAGTACTTC	CAIRVTGTYEQYF
NA	TRBD1	TRBV6-2/TRBV6-3	TRBJ1-1	TGTGCCAGCAGTTACGCGCTACAGGGGTTTGTTACTGGAGCTTTCTTT	CASSYALQGFVTGAFF
few	TRBD1	TRBV6-5	TRBJ1-6	TGTGCCAGCAGCTTACCTAGACAGGGAGGTGATTCACCCCTCCACTTT	CASSLPRQGGDSPLHF
many	TRBD1	TRBV6-1	TRBJ2-7	TGTGCCACACGACAGGGGGCGAACGAGCAGTACTTC	CATRQGANEQYF
few	TRBD1	TRBV7-9	TRBJ2-7	TGTGCCAGCAGCTTAGTTGGGACAGGGTGGAACGCCTACGAGCAGTACTTC	CASSLVGTGWNAYEQYF
NA	NA	TRBV10-3	TRBJ2-4	TGTGCCATCAGTGAGTCAGACAGATTAGCCAAAAACATTCAGTACTTC	CAISESDRLAKNIQYF
many	NA	TRBV11-2	TRBJ1-1	TGTGCCAGCAGCTCCCCGGCAGGGATTGGTAACACTGAAGCTTTCTTT	CASSSPAGIGNTEAFF
many	NA	TRBV12-3/TRBV12-4	TRBJ2-7	TGTGCCAGCAGTCCGTGGCTACCCCCTAGCTCCTACGAGCAGTACTTC	CASSPWLPPSSYEQYF
NA	NA	TRBV7-3	TRBJ2-2	TGTGCCAGCAGCTACTACGAGACCGGGGAGCTGTTTTTT	CASSYYETGELFF
many	NA	TRBV2	TRBJ1-2	TGTGCCAGCAGTGGTTCAGGAGGGGTCGTGTATGGCTACACCTTC	CASSGSGGVVYGYTF
few	NA	TRBV6-2/TRBV6-3	TRBJ2-2	TGTGCCAGCAGTCTATCAGCGGTTATGACGAACACCGGGGAGCTGTTTTTT	CASSLSAVMTNTGELFF
many	NA	TRBV20-1	TRBJ1-2	TGCAGTGCAAGGGAATCCGGAGAAGCACCTAACTATGGCTACACCTTC	CSARESGEAPNYGYTF
NA	TRBD1	TRBV5-1	TRBJ1-6	TGCGCCAGTTCACAGGGGGAAAATAATTCACCCCTCCACTTT	CASSQGENNSPLHF
many	NA	TRBV29-1	TRBJ2-1	TGCAGCGTTGGTCTCCTGGCCAATGAGCAGTTCTTC	CSVGLLANEQFF
few	TRBD1	TRBV6-5	TRBJ1-2	TGTGCCAGCAGTTACCCACAGGGGAATGGCTACACCTTC	CASSYPQGNGYTF
few	TRBD2	TRBV7-8	TRBJ2-1	TGTGCCAGCAGCCTTCCAACTAGCGTAGGATTGTTCTTC	CASSLPTSVGLFF
NA	NA	TRBV20-1	TRBJ1-5	TGCAGTGCCCATCCCCCGGAGGGGCAGCCCCAGCATTTT	CSAHPPEGQPQHF
many	NA	TRBV20-1	TRBJ2-5	TGCAGTGCCACAAAGTCCGTCCAAGAGACCCAGTACTTC	CSATKSVQETQYF
NA	NA	TRBV18	TRBJ1-3	TGTGCCAGCTCACCGACGGCTCGGCTATCCTCTGGAAACACCATATATTTT	CASSPTARLSSGNTIYF
many	NA	TRBV30	TRBJ2-2	TGTGCCTGGAGTATCCTAGCGCCGAACACCGGGGAGCTGTTTTTT	CAWSILAPNTGELFF
few	TRBD2	TRBV20-1	TRBJ2-2	TGCAGTGCTAGAGAAGGTAGCGGGGCTATGAACACCGGGGAGCTGTTTTTT	CSAREGSGAMNTGELFF
many	TRBD1	TRBV5-1	TRBJ1-1	TGCGCCAGCAGCTTGGGAGACAGGGGTTTGAACACTGAAGCTTTCTTT	CASSLGDRGLNTEAFF
NA	NA	TRBV4-1	TRBJ2-1	TGCGCCAGCAGCCAAGGCCCCCGCGGTGAGCAGTTCTTC	CASSQGPRGEQFF
many	TRBD1	TRBV6-2/TRBV6-3	TRBJ2-1	TGTGCCAGCGGCGACAGGGCCAATGAGCAGTTCTTC	CASGDRANEQFF
many	TRBD1	TRBV3-1	TRBJ1-2	TGTGCCAGCAGCCAAAAACAGGGGGCTCGCGGCTACACCTTC	CASSQKQGARGYTF
few	NA	TRBV12-3/TRBV12-4	TRBJ1-5	TGTGCCAGCAGCTCGGGACTTCTCTATCAGCCCCAGCATTTT	CASSSGLLYQPQHF
NA	NA	TRBV7-2	TRBJ2-1	TGTGCCAGCAGGAGGGACTTTTACAATGAGCAGTTCTTC	CASRRDFYNEQFF
few	NA	TRBV6-6	TRBJ2-1	TGTGCCAGCAGTTACTTGCCGGGGGGCAACTACAATGAGCAGTTCTTC	CASSYLPGGNYNEQFF
NA	NA	TRBV6-1	TRBJ2-5	TGTGCCAGCAGTAGATACGGATCGCAAGAGACCCAGTACTTC	CASSRYGSQETQYF
few	NA	TRBV4-3	TRBJ1-6	TGCGCCAGCAGCCAAGCAAGGACACGGTTCAATTCACCCCTCCACTTT	CASSQARTRFNSPLHF
NA	TRBD1	TRBV5-4	TRBJ2-7	TGTGCCAGCAGCTTGGAGGGACAGATCTACGAGCAGTACTTC	CASSLEGQIYEQYF
many	TRBD2	TRBV6-2/TRBV6-3	TRBJ2-5	TGTGCCAGCAGTTACTCAATTCGACTAGCGGGAGGCGAGGAGACCCAGTACTTC	CASSYSIRLAGGEETQYF
many	NA	TRBV29-1	TRBJ2-2	TGCAGCGTTGGAGGGCCGGCAGGAGTGGGCACCGGGGAGCTGTTTTTT	CSVGGPAGVGTGELFF
NA	NA	TRBV7-9	TRBJ1-5	TGTGCCAGCAGCTTTGAGAATAGCAATCAGCCCCAGCATTTT	CASSFENSNQPQHF
few	NA	TRBV20-1	TRBJ2-7	TGCAGTGCTAGACAGGGTTTCCACGAGCAGTACTTC	CSARQGFHEQYF
NA	TRBD1	TRBV6-2/TRBV6-3	TRBJ1-1	TGTGCCAGCAGTTACACCAGGACAGGGAACACTGAAGCTTTCTTT	CASSYTRTGNTEAFF
many	NA	TRBV6-1	TRBJ2-5	TGTGCCAGCAGTGAGAACTCAGATCAAGAGACCCAGTACTTC	CASSENSDQETQYF
NA	NA	TRBV11-3	TRBJ2-1	TGTGCCAGCAGCTTAGTAGGGCTACAAAGCTCCTACAATGAGCAGTTCTTC	CASSLVGLQSSYNEQFF
few	TRBD2	TRBV6-1	TRBJ2-1	TGTGCCAGCAGTGAACGTTTAGCGGGCCCGAAGGGAAATGAGCAGTTCTTC	CASSERLAGPKGNEQFF
many	TRBD2	TRBV28	TRBJ2-7	TGTGCCAGCAGGTTAATAGCGGGAGAATCGTACGAGCAGTACTTC	CASRLIAGESYEQYF
many	NA	TRBV7-2	TRBJ2-7	TGTGCCAGCAGCGAGACGGGACGGAACTCCTACGAGCAGTACTTC	CASSETGRNSYEQYF
NA	TRBD2	TRBV19	TRBJ2-1	TGTGCCAGTAGTATCCTCGGGACTAGCGGGAGGGCAGGTGAGCAGTTCTTC	CASSILGTSGRAGEQFF
few	NA	TRBV6-1	TRBJ1-4	TGTGCCAGCAGTGAAGTTTTGGAGCCAACTAATGAAAAACTGTTTTTT	CASSEVLEPTNEKLFF
few	NA	TRBV28	TRBJ2-7	TGTGCCAGCAGCTGGACGGATAGTCCCTACGAGCAGTACTTC	CASSWTDSPYEQYF
NA	NA	TRBV12-3/TRBV12-4	TRBJ1-4	TGTGCCAGCAGTTTCATCTCAACTAATGAAAAACTGTTTTTT	CASSFISTNEKLFF